This T cell receptor (beta chain) emerged from a study of T cell responses to AZD1222 COVID-19 vaccine. Whole-study results and caveats: Spike-specific TCR breadth rose after two AZD1222 doses, and depth rose as well.

As concerns this clone: Its antigen is unidentified.

V lost 4 bases to trimming and J lost 7 bases; unmatched junction nucleotides: 6. The CDR3 has 13 amino acids. Germline V lookup: CDR1 LGHDT, CDR2 YNNKEL (reference sequence). Method: immunoSEQ multiplex PCR; TCRdb's copy keeps in-frame clones and lacks some. The sample records around 200,000 clones, about 93% being singletons. This TCR derives from an adult who received the MenACWY meningococcal vaccine as a control. This chain joins TRBV3-1 (or the pseudogene TRBV3-2) and TRBJ1-2; TRBD1 aligns across 7 bases. Sequencing used peripheral blood, obtained 28 days after the second dose of the MenACWY control vaccine. The CDR3: CASSPETGLGYTF. CDR3 sequence (DNA): TGTGCCAGCAGCCCCGAGACAGGGCTTGGCTACACCTTC.